The 14 T cell receptor beta chains below all came from one sample that was sequenced in a study of shared clonotypes between healthy human individuals. Positively selected for CCR7, the CD45RO-negative cells used as naive CD8 cells excluded terminally differentiated effector memory CD45RA+ cells. TCRdb keeps only in-frame clones here, not all; method: immunoSEQ multiplex PCR. The table includes 560,000 or so clones, 95% to 97% detected once. The sequenced sample was naive CD8+ T cells sorted from blood. The origin of the receptors is a woman in her twenties or thirties in good health.

The chain recombines TRBV12-5 with TRBJ2-6; D might be TRBD1 (5 bases). The V gene lost 5 bases and the J gene lost 5 bases, with 22 bases spanning the gap. Looked up from germline, CDR1 is LGHNT and CDR2 is FRNRAP. This CDR3 has 18 amino acids. CDR3 DNA: TGTGCTAGTGGTGAGCTCACTGCAGGACAAAGTCGGGCCAACGTCCTGACTTTC. It encodes CASGELTAGQSRANVLTF. Full variable domain (remainder filled in from reference TRBV12-5 and TRBJ2-6): DARVTQTPRHKVTEMGQEVTMRCQPILGHNTVFWYRQTMMQGLELLAYFRNRAPLDDSGMPKDRFSAEMPDATLATLKIQPSEPRDSAVYFCASGELTAGQSRANVLTFGAGSRLTVL.

The chain uses TRBV6-5 and TRBJ1-2, with 7 nucleotides matching TRBD1. Looked up from germline, CDR1 is MNHEY and CDR2 is SVGAGI. The CDR3 totals 16 residues. After removal of 0 bases from V and 1 base from J, the junction contained 5 bases not matched to a gene. The CDR3: CASSYSTGMVNYGYTF. CDR3 coding DNA: TGTGCCAGCAGTTACTCGACAGGGATGGTTAACTATGGCTACACCTTC.

Comment on this clone: Other DNA sequences within the sample encode an identical CDR3. The chain links TRBV7-6 to TRBJ2-1; possibly TRBD1 or TRBD2 for D (5 bases each). CDR1 is SGHVS, CDR2 FNYEAQ, per germline. This CDR3 comprises 15 residues. V lost 0 bases and J 7 bases, leaving 13 bases between the germline ends. In nucleotides, the CDR3 is TGTGCCAGCAGCTTAGCCGGGACCTCCGTGAATGAGCAGTTCTTC. Amino acid sequence: CASSLAGTSVNEQFF. Looking up the rest from reference TRBV7-6 and TRBJ2-1 gives the full variable domain: GAGVSQSPRYKVTKRGQDVALRCDPISGHVSLYWYRQALGQGPEFLTYFNYEAQQDKSGLPNDRFSAERPEGSISTLTIQRTEQRDSAMYRCASSLAGTSVNEQFFGPGTRLTVL.

This chain links TRBV28 with TRBJ2-7; D is perhaps TRBD2 (6 bases). CDR1 is MDHEN, CDR2 SYDVKM, per germline. Deletions cut 7 bases from V and 5 bases from J, with 30 bases between. The CDR3 has 18 residues. CDR3: CASTSPFSDGSIGDEQYF. In DNA form, the CDR3 reads TGTGCCAGCACCTCCCCTTTTTCGGACGGGAGTATAGGAGACGAGCAGTACTTC.

About this clone itself: The same CDR3 arises from other DNA sequences in this sample as well. This sequence joins TRBV7-8 and TRBJ2-3; unclear D gene. CDR3 length: 11 amino acids. Germline CDR1 SGHVS, CDR2 FQNEAQ. Between the trimmed V and J ends, which lost 5 bases and 3 bases, there was a span of 3 bases. The CDR3 is CASSLTDTQYF. In nucleotides, the CDR3 is TGTGCCAGCAGCCTAACAGATACGCAGTATTTT.

The chain uses TRBV10-3 and TRBJ2-1, with 11 bases fitting TRBD2. Losses at the gene ends were 1 base for V and 7 bases for J; bases not matched to a gene: 3. This CDR3 spans 15 amino acids. Germline assignment: CDR1 ENHRY and CDR2 SYGVKD. In DNA form, the CDR3 reads TGTGCCATCAGTGAGTTTAGCGGGAGGGTTAATGAGCAGTTCTTC. Translated, it gives CAISEFSGRVNEQFF.

The chain couples TRBV29-1 to TRBJ1-2; D remains unclear. Germline lookup yields CDR1 SQVTM and CDR2 ANQGSEA. This CDR3 is 12 amino acids long. Trimming removed 3 bases from V and 5 bases from J, with 10 bases in between. The CDR3 nucleotides read TGCAGCGTTGATTTGGCAGTTTATGGCTACACCTTC. It specifies CSVDLAVYGYTF.

The chain joins TRBV4-1 to TRBJ1-1; D remains ambiguous. V was trimmed by 6 bases and J by 3 bases, leaving 11 bases between them. There are 13 residues in the CDR3. Looked up from germline, CDR1 is MGHRA and CDR2 is YSYEKL. The CDR3 reads CASSRQTHTEAFF. DNA for the CDR3: TGCGCCAGCAGTCGGCAGACCCACACTGAAGCTTTCTTT.

V and J are TRBV28 and TRBJ2-2; 7 nucleotides align to TRBD1. CDR1 is MDHEN, CDR2 SYDVKM, per germline. The CDR3 runs to 14 residues. J gave up 6 bases and V 6 bases, and 7 bases lay outside the gene matches. Here the CDR3 reads CASSLRQGAGELFF. The CDR3 nucleotides are TGTGCCAGCAGCCTTCGACAGGGTGCCGGGGAGCTGTTTTTT.

The chain links TRBV5-8 to TRBJ1-1; tentatively, D is TRBD1 (5 bases). In germline, CDR1 is SGHTS, CDR2 YDEGEE. The CDR3 spans 12 residues. Trimming took 4 bases from V and 5 from J, leaving 9 bases between them. The CDR3 protein is CASSRGGTEAFF. CDR3 DNA: TGTGCCAGCAGCCGTGGGGGAACTGAAGCTTTCTTT. The full variable domain, completed using reference TRBV5-8 and TRBJ1-1, is EAGVTQSPTHLIKTRGQQATLRCSPISGHTSVYWYQQALGLGLQFLLWYDEGEERNRGNFPPRFSGRQFPNYSSELNVNALELEDSALYLCASSRGGTEAFFGQGTRLTVV.

This chain connects TRBV2 to TRBJ1-5; the D is unclear. Per the germline V gene, CDR1 is SNHLY and CDR2 is FYNNEI. This CDR3 comprises 12 residues. Trimming took 2 bases from V and 6 from J, leaving 5 bases between them. In DNA, the CDR3 is TGTGCCAGCAGTGAAATCCGTCAGCCCCAGCATTTT. Translating gives CASSEIRQPQHF.

The V and J genes are TRBV11-2 and TRBJ2-5; D is undetermined. The CDR3 sequence is 11 residues long. V dropped 5 bases and J dropped 2 bases, with 3 bases sitting between them. Germline V gene sequence: CDR1 SGHAT, CDR2 FQNNGV. CDR3 bases: TGTGCCAGCAGCCCTCAAGAGACCCAGTACTTC. It translates to CASSPQETQYF.

The V call is TRBV28, the J call TRBJ2-7, with 7 bases matching TRBD2. This CDR3 is built from 16 residues. J lost 1 base, V lost 6 bases, and 12 bases had no gene match. Per the germline V gene, CDR1 is MDHEN and CDR2 is SYDVKM. CDR3 sequence: CASRSKRGVSSYEQYF. CDR3 nucleotide sequence: TGTGCCAGCAGATCTAAACGGGGGGTCTCTTCCTACGAGCAGTACTTC.

The chain joins TRBV28 to TRBJ2-7, with 7 bases fitting TRBD2. The germline V gene has CDR1 MDHEN and CDR2 SYDVKM. This CDR3 spans 11 amino acids. The trim removed 8 bases at V and 6 bases at J, leaving 4 bases unmatched. This CDR3 reads CASVAGVEQYF. The CDR3 DNA follows: TGTGCCAGCGTCGCGGGAGTCGAGCAGTACTTC.